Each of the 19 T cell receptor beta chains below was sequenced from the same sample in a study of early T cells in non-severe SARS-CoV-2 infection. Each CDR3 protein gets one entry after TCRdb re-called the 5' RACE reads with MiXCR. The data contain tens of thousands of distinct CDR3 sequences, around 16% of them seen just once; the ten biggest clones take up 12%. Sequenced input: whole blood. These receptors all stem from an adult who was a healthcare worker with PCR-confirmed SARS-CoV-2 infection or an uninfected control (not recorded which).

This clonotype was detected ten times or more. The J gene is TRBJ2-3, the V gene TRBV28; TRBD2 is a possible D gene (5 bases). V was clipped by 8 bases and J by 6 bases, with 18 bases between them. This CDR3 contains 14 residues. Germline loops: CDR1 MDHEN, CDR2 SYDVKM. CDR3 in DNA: TGTGCCAGCTCAACGAGGGTAGATTATGATACGCAGTATTTT. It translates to CASSTRVDYDTQYF.

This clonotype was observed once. CDR3 amino acids: CASSSPGARSNEQFF. The CDR3, as DNA: TGTGCCAGCAGTTCCCCCGGGGCGAGATCTAATGAGCAGTTCTTC. The chain couples TRBV27 to TRBJ2-1; D assignment may be TRBD1 or TRBD2 (5 bases each). Germline CDR1 is MNHEY and CDR2 is SMNVEV (reference sequence). This CDR3 has 15 residues. V shed 4 bases and J shed 7 bases, with 17 bases lying between them.

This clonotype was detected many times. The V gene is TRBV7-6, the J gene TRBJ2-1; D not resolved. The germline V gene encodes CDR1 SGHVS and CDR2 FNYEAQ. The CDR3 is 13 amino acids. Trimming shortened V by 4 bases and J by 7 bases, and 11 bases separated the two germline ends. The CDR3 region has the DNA TGTGCCAGCAGCTCCTTAGATTTTAATGAGCAGTTCTTC. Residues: CASSSLDFNEQFF.

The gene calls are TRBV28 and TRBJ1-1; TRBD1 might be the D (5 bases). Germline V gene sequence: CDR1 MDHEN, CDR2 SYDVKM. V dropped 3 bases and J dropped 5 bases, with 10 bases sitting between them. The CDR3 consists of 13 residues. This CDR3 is CASSFRGGTEAFF. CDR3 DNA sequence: TGTGCCAGCAGTTTTCGTGGGGGTACTGAAGCTTTCTTT.

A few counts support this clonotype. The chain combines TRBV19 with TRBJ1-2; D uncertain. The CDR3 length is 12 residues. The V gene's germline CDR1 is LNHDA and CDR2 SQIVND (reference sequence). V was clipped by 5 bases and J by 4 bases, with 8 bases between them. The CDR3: CASSDPPYGYTF. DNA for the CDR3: TGTGCCAGTAGTGACCCTCCCTATGGCTACACCTTC.

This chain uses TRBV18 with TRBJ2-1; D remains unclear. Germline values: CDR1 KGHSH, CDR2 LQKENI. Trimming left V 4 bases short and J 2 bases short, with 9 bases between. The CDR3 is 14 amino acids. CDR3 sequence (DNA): TGTGCCAGCTCACATGACCGGGCCTACAATGAGCAGTTCTTC. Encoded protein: CASSHDRAYNEQFF. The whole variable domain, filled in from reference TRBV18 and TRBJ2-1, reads NAGVMQNPRHLVRRRGQEARLRCSPMKGHSHVYWYRQLPEEGLKFMVYLQKENIIDESGMPKERFSAEFPKEGPSILRIQQVVRGDSAAYFCASSHDRAYNEQFFGPGTRLTVL.

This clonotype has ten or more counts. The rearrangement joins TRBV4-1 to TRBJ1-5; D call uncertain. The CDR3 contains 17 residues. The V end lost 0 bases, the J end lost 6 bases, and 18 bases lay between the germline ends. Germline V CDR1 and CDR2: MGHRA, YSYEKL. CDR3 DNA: TGCGCCAGCAGCCAAGAGGTGGCGCTTAATAGTCGTCAGCCCCAGCATTTT. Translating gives CASSQEVALNSRQPQHF.

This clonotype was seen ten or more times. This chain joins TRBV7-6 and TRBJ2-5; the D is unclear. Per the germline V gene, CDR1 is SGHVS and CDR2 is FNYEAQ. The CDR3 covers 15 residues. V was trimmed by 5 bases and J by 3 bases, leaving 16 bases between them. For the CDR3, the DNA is TGTGCCAGCAGCCCGAGCTTGATACGCAAAGAGACCCAGTACTTC. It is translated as CASSPSLIRKETQYF.

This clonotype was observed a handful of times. This chain's CDR3 is CATRTTGPSYNEQFF. The CDR3 bases are TGTGCCACTAGGACGACAGGCCCTTCCTACAATGAGCAGTTCTTC. The chain employs TRBV24-1 and TRBJ2-1; TRBD1 is a possible D gene (6 bases). Deletions cut 10 bases from V and 1 base from J, with 16 bases between. There are 15 residues in the CDR3. Germline-derived CDR1 and CDR2 are KGHDR and SFDVKD.

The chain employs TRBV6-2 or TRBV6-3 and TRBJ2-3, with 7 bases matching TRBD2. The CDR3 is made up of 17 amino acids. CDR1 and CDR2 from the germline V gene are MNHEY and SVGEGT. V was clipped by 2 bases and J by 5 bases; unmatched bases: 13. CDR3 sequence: CASSYAPGRGMGDTQYF. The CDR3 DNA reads TGTGCCAGCAGTTACGCCCCGGGGCGGGGGATGGGAGATACGCAGTATTTT.

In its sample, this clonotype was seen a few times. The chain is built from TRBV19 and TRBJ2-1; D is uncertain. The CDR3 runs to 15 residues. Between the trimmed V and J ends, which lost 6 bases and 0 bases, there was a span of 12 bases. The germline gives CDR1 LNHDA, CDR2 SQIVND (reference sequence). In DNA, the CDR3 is TGTGCCAGTAGCTCCGTACTGAGCTCCTACAATGAGCAGTTCTTC. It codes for CASSSVLSSYNEQFF.

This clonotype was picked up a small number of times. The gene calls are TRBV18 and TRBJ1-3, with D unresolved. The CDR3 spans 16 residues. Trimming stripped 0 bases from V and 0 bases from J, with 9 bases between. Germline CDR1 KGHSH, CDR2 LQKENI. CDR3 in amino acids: CASSPPSARSGNTIYF. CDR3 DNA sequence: TGTGCCAGCTCACCACCCTCTGCTCGCTCTGGAAACACCATATATTTT.

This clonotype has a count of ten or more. CDR3 in DNA: TGTGCCAGCAGTCTCCAGCGCGAGCAGTACTTC. This translates into CASSLQREQYF. J is TRBJ2-7 and V is TRBV11-1, with D unresolved. The V gene lost 6 bases and the J gene lost 6 bases, with 9 bases spanning the gap. Germline V gene data show CDR1 as SGHAT and CDR2 as FQDESV (reference sequence). CDR3 length: 11 residues.

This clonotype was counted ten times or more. CDR3 sequence: CASHKGQDEKLFF. CDR3 nucleotides: TGCGCCAGCCATAAGGGGCAGGATGAAAAACTGTTTTTT. This chain links TRBV23-1 with TRBJ1-4; D perhaps matches TRBD1 (5 bases). TRBV23-1 is sorted into the ORF group, with uncertain function. Trimming stripped 8 bases from V and 6 bases from J, with 13 bases between. The CDR3 covers 13 residues.

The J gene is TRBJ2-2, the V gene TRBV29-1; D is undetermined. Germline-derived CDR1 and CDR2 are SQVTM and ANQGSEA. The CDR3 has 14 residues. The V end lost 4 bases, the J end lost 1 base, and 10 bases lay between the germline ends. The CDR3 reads CSVGAGWNTGELFF. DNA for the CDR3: TGCAGCGTTGGGGCAGGCTGGAACACCGGGGAGCTGTTTTTT.

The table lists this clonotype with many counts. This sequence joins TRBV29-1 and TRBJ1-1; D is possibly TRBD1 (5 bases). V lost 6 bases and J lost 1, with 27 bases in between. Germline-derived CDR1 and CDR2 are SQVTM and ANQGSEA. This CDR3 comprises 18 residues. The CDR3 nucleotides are TGCAGCGTCACCTCTTTGGGACTTCTTAAACGGGAGAACACTGAAGCTTTCTTT. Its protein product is CSVTSLGLLKRENTEAFF.

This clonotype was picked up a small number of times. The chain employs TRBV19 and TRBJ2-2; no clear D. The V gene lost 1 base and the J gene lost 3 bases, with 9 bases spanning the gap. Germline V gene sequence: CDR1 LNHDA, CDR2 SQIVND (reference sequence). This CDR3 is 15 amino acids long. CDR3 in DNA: TGTGCCAGTAGTATAGTTGACGGTTACACCGGGGAGCTGTTTTTT. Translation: CASSIVDGYTGELFF.

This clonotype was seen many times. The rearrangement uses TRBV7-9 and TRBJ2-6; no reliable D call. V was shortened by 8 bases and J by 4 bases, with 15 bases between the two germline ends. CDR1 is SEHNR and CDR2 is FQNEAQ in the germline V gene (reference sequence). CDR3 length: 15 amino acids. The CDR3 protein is CASSFIPVGANVLTF. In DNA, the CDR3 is TGTGCCAGCTCCTTCATCCCCGTGGGGGCCAACGTCCTGACTTTC.

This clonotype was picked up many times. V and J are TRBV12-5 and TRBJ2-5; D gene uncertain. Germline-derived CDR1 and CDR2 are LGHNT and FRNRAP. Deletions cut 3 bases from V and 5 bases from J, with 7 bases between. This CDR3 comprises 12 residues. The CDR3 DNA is TGTGCTAGTGGTTTACGTCGGGAGACCCAGTACTTC. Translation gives CASGLRRETQYF.